This T cell receptor (beta chain) is drawn from a study of neoadjuvant nivolumab and ipilimumab in lung cancer. Overall study: Nivolumab 3 mg/kg was given days 1, 15 and 29, plus ipilimumab 1 mg/kg day 1 in combination. Findings of the study overall: Resected-tumor TCR richness correlated positively with pretherapy blood richness.

Note on this clone: Its antigen remains unidentified.

The method was immunoSEQ multiplex PCR; TCRdb's version includes in-frame clones alone and lacks a portion of them. In the table there are some 38,000 clones, roughly 87% of which are singletons. Germline lookup yields CDR1 SNHLY and CDR2 FYNNEI. CDR3 length equals 15 residues. The ends lost 6 bases at V and 5 bases at J; junction bases unmatched: 10. This sample comprised peripheral blood, obtained before neoadjuvant nivolumab, alone or with ipilimumab. V is TRBV2 and J is TRBJ2-3, with 8 positions matching TRBD2. This receptor was identified in an adult with non-small cell lung cancer. CDR3 protein: CASSSPAGVVDTQYF. The CDR3 DNA is TGTGCCAGCAGCTCTCCAGCGGGAGTAGTAGATACGCAGTATTTT.